This is a list of T cell receptor beta chains from one sample in a study of cytomegalovirus exposure and HLA in healthy donors. TCRdb keeps only in-frame clones here, not all; method: immunoSEQ multiplex PCR. The top ten clones hold roughly 2% of a sample with 130,000 or so clones, roughly 86% of them seen once. The sequenced sample was PBMCs. Every receptor here comes from a man younger than 35 in good health and CMV-seronegative. CDR3s include the opening cysteine and the closing phenylalanine or tryptophan. The D gene is left open where the match is weak. Some rows mark clone size as missing; the rest say once, few, many or name a class of expanded clone.

D gene: NA
J gene: TRBJ1-2
V gene: TRBV6-5
clone size: NA
CDR3 DNA: TGTGCCAGCAGTTTAACTACCCCTGCGGGTGGCTACACCTTC
CDR3 protein: CASSLTTPAGGYTF

D gene: TRBD1
J gene: TRBJ1-4
V gene: TRBV19
clone size: NA
CDR3 DNA: TGTGCCAGTAGTATAGGAGGGACAGGGCGAGAAAAACTGTTTTTT
CDR3 protein: CASSIGGTGREKLFF

D gene: NA
J gene: TRBJ1-1
V gene: TRBV4-3
clone size: NA
CDR3 DNA: TGCGCCAGCAGCCAAGAGGAGGTTTCGAACACTGAAGCTTTCTTT
CDR3 protein: CASSQEEVSNTEAFF

D gene: NA
J gene: TRBJ1-6
V gene: TRBV5-1
clone size: NA
CDR3 DNA: TGCGCCAGCAGCTTCGACACCTCCTATAATTCACCCCTCCACTTT
CDR3 protein: CASSFDTSYNSPLHF

D gene: NA
J gene: TRBJ2-2
V gene: TRBV12-5
clone size: NA
CDR3 DNA: TGTGCTAGTGGCCCTATTTACACCGGGGAGCTGTTTTTT
CDR3 protein: CASGPIYTGELFF

D gene: NA
J gene: TRBJ2-7
V gene: TRBV10-3
clone size: NA
CDR3 DNA: TGTGCCATCAGTGAGTCGGAGGGGAGCACCTACGAGCAGTACTTC
CDR3 protein: CAISESEGSTYEQYF

D gene: NA
J gene: TRBJ1-1
V gene: TRBV27
clone size: NA
CDR3 DNA: TGTGCCAGCAGCCTGGGGTGGGGCTACGGGAACACTGAAGCTTTCTTT
CDR3 protein: CASSLGWGYGNTEAFF

D gene: NA
J gene: TRBJ2-7
V gene: TRBV4-1
clone size: NA
CDR3 DNA: TGCGCCAGCAGCCAAGTCCTATCCTACGAGCAGTACTTC
CDR3 protein: CASSQVLSYEQYF

D gene: TRBD1
J gene: TRBJ2-5
V gene: TRBV2
clone size: NA
CDR3 DNA: TGTGCCAGCTCGAGGGGGACAGTACAAGAGACCCAGTACTTC
CDR3 protein: CASSRGTVQETQYF

D gene: NA
J gene: TRBJ2-5
V gene: TRBV28
clone size: NA
CDR3 DNA: TGTGCCAGCAGTTTATCTGCAGGGGAGGAGACCCAGTACTTC
CDR3 protein: CASSLSAGEETQYF

D gene: TRBD1
J gene: TRBJ1-1
V gene: TRBV5-5
clone size: few
CDR3 DNA: TGTGCCAGCAGCTCGAGGACAGGGGGGAACACTGAAGCTTTCTTT
CDR3 protein: CASSSRTGGNTEAFF

D gene: TRBD2
J gene: TRBJ2-3
V gene: TRBV4-2
clone size: NA
CDR3 DNA: TGTGCCAGCAGCCAAGATCCTCGCGGGAGCGTATTGAGCACAGATACGCAGTATTTT
CDR3 protein: CASSQDPRGSVLSTDTQYF

D gene: TRBD2
J gene: TRBJ2-1
V gene: TRBV5-1
clone size: NA
CDR3 DNA: TGCGCCAGCAGCCCCGGACTAGCGGGGGTGAATGAGCAGTTCTTC
CDR3 protein: CASSPGLAGVNEQFF

D gene: NA
J gene: TRBJ2-5
V gene: TRBV5-5
clone size: NA
CDR3 DNA: TGTGCCAGCAGCTTCCGGGCAGGGGTGAGCGGCGAGACCCAGTACTTC
CDR3 protein: CASSFRAGVSGETQYF

D gene: NA
J gene: TRBJ1-4
V gene: TRBV11-2
clone size: NA
CDR3 DNA: TGTGCCAGCAGCTTATTTTCCAGGGCTAATGAAAAACTGTTTTTT
CDR3 protein: CASSLFSRANEKLFF

D gene: TRBD2
J gene: TRBJ2-1
V gene: TRBV2
clone size: NA
CDR3 DNA: TGTGCCAGCAGGCCTGGACTAGCGGCCTACAATGAGCAGTTCTTC
CDR3 protein: CASRPGLAAYNEQFF

D gene: NA
J gene: TRBJ1-2
V gene: TRBV18
clone size: NA
CDR3 DNA: TGTGCCAGCTCACCAGAACGGGGGGCGCGAGGCTACACCTTC
CDR3 protein: CASSPERGARGYTF

D gene: TRBD1
J gene: TRBJ2-1
V gene: TRBV14
clone size: NA
CDR3 DNA: TGTGCCAGCAGCTCGGGACAGGGGCGGAATGAGCAGTTCTTC
CDR3 protein: CASSSGQGRNEQFF

D gene: NA
J gene: TRBJ2-1
V gene: TRBV5-4
clone size: once
CDR3 DNA: TGTGCCAGCAGCTTGGAACAGGGCTCCTACAATGAGCAGTTCTTC
CDR3 protein: CASSLEQGSYNEQFF

D gene: NA
J gene: TRBJ1-6
V gene: TRBV6-1
clone size: NA
CDR3 DNA: TGTGCCAGCAGTGTTAAGAGTCTAAATTCACCCCTCCACTTT
CDR3 protein: CASSVKSLNSPLHF

D gene: TRBD2
J gene: TRBJ2-7
V gene: TRBV10-3
clone size: NA
CDR3 DNA: TGTGCCATCAGCGCTAGCGGGGGATTCTCCTACGAGCAGTACTTC
CDR3 protein: CAISASGGFSYEQYF

D gene: NA
J gene: TRBJ1-1
V gene: TRBV6-5
clone size: NA
CDR3 DNA: TGTGCCAGCACCTTCCTAGCGGGGCGCCTCACTGAAGCTTTCTTT
CDR3 protein: CASTFLAGRLTEAFF

D gene: TRBD1
J gene: TRBJ1-1
V gene: TRBV19
clone size: few
CDR3 DNA: TGTGCCAGTAGGGACAGGATAAGAAACACTGAAGCTTTCTTT
CDR3 protein: CASRDRIRNTEAFF

D gene: TRBD1
J gene: TRBJ2-2
V gene: TRBV11-2
clone size: NA
CDR3 DNA: TGTGCCAGCAGCCCGGGACAGGCGAACACCGGGGAGCTGTTTTTT
CDR3 protein: CASSPGQANTGELFF

D gene: NA
J gene: TRBJ1-5
V gene: TRBV19
clone size: NA
CDR3 DNA: TGTGCCAGTCACGGACAGAGCAATCAGCCCCAGCATTTT
CDR3 protein: CASHGQSNQPQHF

D gene: TRBD1
J gene: TRBJ2-7
V gene: TRBV5-1
clone size: once
CDR3 DNA: TGCGCCAGCAGCTTGGGAGGGACAGCCAACTACGAGCAGTACTTC
CDR3 protein: CASSLGGTANYEQYF

D gene: TRBD1
J gene: TRBJ2-3
V gene: TRBV7-9
clone size: NA
CDR3 DNA: TGTGCCAGCGGGGGACAGGCCACAGATACGCAGTATTTT
CDR3 protein: CASGGQATDTQYF

D gene: TRBD1
J gene: TRBJ1-1
V gene: TRBV29-1
clone size: few
CDR3 DNA: TGCAGCGTTGAGCACTCGGGACAGTCGAACACTGAAGCTTTCTTT
CDR3 protein: CSVEHSGQSNTEAFF

D gene: NA
J gene: TRBJ2-3
V gene: TRBV25-1
clone size: NA
CDR3 DNA: TGTGCCACCTCACGCGATCCCCCAGATACGCAGTATTTT
CDR3 protein: CATSRDPPDTQYF

D gene: TRBD2
J gene: TRBJ2-1
V gene: TRBV9
clone size: NA
CDR3 DNA: TGTGCCAGCAGCGTGTCTAGCGGGGGTTACAATGAGCAGTTCTTC
CDR3 protein: CASSVSSGGYNEQFF

D gene: NA
J gene: TRBJ2-2
V gene: TRBV9
clone size: NA
CDR3 DNA: TGTGCCAGCAGCGTAGGGGGCACGAACACCGGGGAGCTGTTTTTT
CDR3 protein: CASSVGGTNTGELFF

D gene: NA
J gene: TRBJ2-7
V gene: TRBV18
clone size: NA
CDR3 DNA: TGTGCCAGCTCACCGGGGCCAGGGCTCTCCTACGAGCAGTACTTC
CDR3 protein: CASSPGPGLSYEQYF

D gene: NA
J gene: TRBJ2-3
V gene: TRBV6-5
clone size: few
CDR3 DNA: TGTGCCAGCAGTTACGCCCGGGGAAAGAGCACAGATACGCAGTATTTT
CDR3 protein: CASSYARGKSTDTQYF

D gene: NA
J gene: TRBJ1-3
V gene: TRBV5-1
clone size: NA
CDR3 DNA: TGCGCCAGCAGCTTGGGAGGGTCTTACTCTGGAAACACCATATATTTT
CDR3 protein: CASSLGGSYSGNTIYF

D gene: TRBD2
J gene: TRBJ2-5
V gene: TRBV5-8
clone size: NA
CDR3 DNA: TGTGCCAGCAGCTTGGGTGTAGCGGGGTTGTACGAGACCCAGTACTTC
CDR3 protein: CASSLGVAGLYETQYF

D gene: NA
J gene: TRBJ2-7
V gene: TRBV14
clone size: NA
CDR3 DNA: TGTGCCAGCAGCCAAGAACTCTACGAGCAGTACTTC
CDR3 protein: CASSQELYEQYF

D gene: TRBD2
J gene: TRBJ2-1
V gene: TRBV7-2
clone size: NA
CDR3 DNA: TGTGCCAGCAGCCGGGGACTAGTAGGCAATGAGCAGTTCTTC
CDR3 protein: CASSRGLVGNEQFF

D gene: NA
J gene: TRBJ2-7
V gene: TRBV29-1
clone size: NA
CDR3 DNA: TGCAGCGTTGTCGGGGGGCGCGAGCAGTACTTC
CDR3 protein: CSVVGGREQYF

D gene: TRBD1
J gene: TRBJ2-3
V gene: TRBV5-1
clone size: NA
CDR3 DNA: TGCGCCAGCAGCTCCTCTTCGACAGGGGGCACAGATACGCAGTATTTT
CDR3 protein: CASSSSSTGGTDTQYF

D gene: NA
J gene: TRBJ1-2
V gene: TRBV5-8
clone size: NA
CDR3 DNA: TGTGCCAGCAGACCGGGACATTCGACACTATTAATGAGCTACACCTTC
CDR3 protein: CASRPGHSTLLMSYTF

D gene: NA
J gene: TRBJ2-7
V gene: TRBV6-5
clone size: NA
CDR3 DNA: TGTGCCAGCAGACAGGCTCTCTCCTACGAGCAGTACTTC
CDR3 protein: CASRQALSYEQYF

D gene: NA
J gene: TRBJ1-3
V gene: TRBV9
clone size: few
CDR3 DNA: TGTGCCAGCAGCGTAGGTATCTCTGGAAACACCATATATTTT
CDR3 protein: CASSVGISGNTIYF

D gene: TRBD1
J gene: TRBJ2-7
V gene: TRBV27
clone size: NA
CDR3 DNA: TGTGCCAGCAGCCCGACAGGGCGCGAGCAGTACTTC
CDR3 protein: CASSPTGREQYF

D gene: TRBD1
J gene: TRBJ2-5
V gene: TRBV5-1
clone size: NA
CDR3 DNA: TGCGCCAGCAGCTTGGGCGGACAGGGGGCTCAAGAGACCCAGCACTTC
CDR3 protein: CASSLGGQGAQETQHF

D gene: TRBD2
J gene: TRBJ2-3
V gene: TRBV5-1
clone size: NA
CDR3 DNA: TGCGCCAGCAGCCCCAAGGGGGCGGGGGGGCGCGATACGCAGTATTTT
CDR3 protein: CASSPKGAGGRDTQYF

D gene: TRBD1
J gene: TRBJ1-2
V gene: TRBV10-3
clone size: NA
CDR3 DNA: TGTGCCATCAGAGGGACAGGGGGAGAGGGGGGCTACACCTTC
CDR3 protein: CAIRGTGGEGGYTF

D gene: NA
J gene: TRBJ2-7
V gene: TRBV15
clone size: few
CDR3 DNA: TGTGCCACCAGCAGAGCCGCAGGGGACACCTACGAGCAGTACTTC
CDR3 protein: CATSRAAGDTYEQYF

D gene: NA
J gene: TRBJ1-1
V gene: TRBV7-2
clone size: once
CDR3 DNA: TGTGCCAGCAGCGATTGGAGCCAGGGGAACACTGAAGCTTTCTTT
CDR3 protein: CASSDWSQGNTEAFF

D gene: NA
J gene: TRBJ2-1
V gene: TRBV7-3
clone size: once
CDR3 DNA: TGTGCCAGCAGCTTAAGCAGGGGCGACAATGAGCAGTTCTTC
CDR3 protein: CASSLSRGDNEQFF

D gene: TRBD2
J gene: TRBJ2-1
V gene: TRBV9
clone size: NA
CDR3 DNA: TGTGCCAGCAGCGTGGCTAGCGGGGGAATGGGGGAGCAGTTCTTC
CDR3 protein: CASSVASGGMGEQFF

D gene: NA
J gene: TRBJ2-1
V gene: TRBV7-9
clone size: NA
CDR3 DNA: TGTGCCAGCAGCTCCACAGGGAGTGAGCAGTTCTTC
CDR3 protein: CASSSTGSEQFF